The rows below give T cell receptor beta chains drawn from one sample of a study of graft-versus-host responses after intestinal transplantation. Some clones are missing from TCRdb's copy, which holds only in-frame ones; the method was immunoSEQ multiplex PCR. The sample lists approximately 12,000 clones; around four fifths were seen once. The sequenced sample was PBMCs, obtained 120 to 130 days after transplant. Receptor source: a human patient who received an intestinal transplant, so some T cells may come from the graft donor. CDR3s include the opening cysteine and the closing phenylalanine or tryptophan. The D gene is left open where the match is weak. Size values are once, few and many counts, or a class for expanded clones, and some rows have none.

-,12,TRBV27,-,TRBJ2-7,TGTGCCAGCAGTTGGCAAGGCGCCGAGCAGTACTTC,CASSWQGAEQYF
-,15,TRBV2,-,TRBJ1-5,TGTGCCAGCAGTGAAGACAGGATGGGCAATCAGCCCCAGCATTTT,CASSEDRMGNQPQHF
once,16,TRBV11-2,-,TRBJ1-6,TGTGCCAGCAGCTCGCACAGGCTAGTCTATAATTCACCCCTCCACTTT,CASSSHRLVYNSPLHF
-,14,TRBV2,TRBD1,TRBJ1-2,TGTGCCAGCAAGGAGCGACAGGGGAGCTATGGCTACACCTTC,CASKERQGSYGYTF
-,13,TRBV11-2,-,TRBJ2-5,TGTGCCAGCAGCTCCCTTTCGCAAGAGACCCAGTACTTC,CASSSLSQETQYF
-,15,TRBV7-9,TRBD2,TRBJ2-7,TGTGCCAGCAGCTTAGGGCTAGCGGGAGCCTACGAGCAGTACTTC,CASSLGLAGAYEQYF
-,15,TRBV5-8,TRBD1,TRBJ2-7,TGTGCCAGCAGCTCAGACGGGACAGTGGTTGTAGAGCAGTACTTC,CASSSDGTVVVEQYF
-,15,TRBV28,TRBD2,TRBJ2-1,TGTGCCAGCAGCAGCCCCGGGGGGTCCTCCAATGAGCAGTTCTTC,CASSSPGGSSNEQFF
-,11,TRBV29-1,-,TRBJ1-2,TGCAGCGTTGACGAGGATTATGGCTACACCTTC,CSVDEDYGYTF
-,13,TRBV13,-,TRBJ2-5,TGTGCCAGCAGTCAGGGGTTTCAGGAGACCCAGTACTTC,CASSQGFQETQYF
-,14,TRBV5-4,TRBD2,TRBJ2-7,TGTGCCAGCAGCCCTAGCGGGCGGACCTACGAGCAGTACTTC,CASSPSGRTYEQYF
-,15,TRBV5-1,-,TRBJ2-6,TGCGCCAGCAGCTTTAGTTTCTCTGGGGCCAACGTCCTGACTTTC,CASSFSFSGANVLTF
-,14,TRBV28,-,TRBJ2-2,TGTGCCAGCAGTTCAAGACCCCTAGGGGGGGAGCTGTTTTTT,CASSSRPLGGELFF
-,11,TRBV7-9,-,TRBJ1-3,TGTGCCACCCAGTCTGGAAACACCATATATTTT,CATQSGNTIYF
-,18,TRBV5-1,-,TRBJ2-1,TGCGCCAGCAGCTTAGCATTTAGGAGGACAGCGACGATCAATGAGCAGTTCTTC,CASSLAFRRTATINEQFF
-,15,TRBV19,TRBD2,TRBJ2-3,TGTGCCAGTAGTCCCTTAGCGGGAGCGCCAGATACGCAGTATTTT,CASSPLAGAPDTQYF
-,18,TRBV7-9,TRBD1,TRBJ2-6,TGTGCCAGCAGCCCCTTATCCGGACAGGTCTCTGGGGCCAACGTCCTGACTTTC,CASSPLSGQVSGANVLTF
few,13,TRBV6-6,TRBD1,TRBJ1-2,TGTGCCAGCAGTGAGACAGGGCGGACTGGCTACACCTTC,CASSETGRTGYTF
few,12,TRBV5-6,-,TRBJ2-7,TGTGCCAGCAGCTTGGTTGGAGACGAGCAGTACTTC,CASSLVGDEQYF
-,14,TRBV7-6,-,TRBJ2-7,TGTGCCAGCAGCGCGACGGGACGAACCTACGAGCAGTACTTC,CASSATGRTYEQYF
-,15,TRBV15,-,TRBJ2-2,TGTGCCACCAGCAGAGGGCAGGGGCCCACCGGGGAGCTGTTTTTT,CATSRGQGPTGELFF
few,17,TRBV28,TRBD1,TRBJ1-2,TGTGCCCGCAGGGGGGCGGGGAGGGGGACTCTAAACTATGGCTACACCTTC,CARRGAGRGTLNYGYTF
-,12,TRBV7-8,-,TRBJ2-1,TGTGCCAGCAGCTTAGGGTCAGCTGAGCAGTTCTTC,CASSLGSAEQFF
-,13,TRBV7-3,-,TRBJ1-5,TGTGCCAGCAGCGCGAATAGCAATCAGCCCCAGCATTTT,CASSANSNQPQHF
-,15,TRBV7-6,-,TRBJ2-2,TGTGCCAGCAGCACCGGGGGTAAACCTACCGGGGAGCTGTTTTTT,CASSTGGKPTGELFF
-,15,TRBV9,TRBD1,TRBJ1-2,TGTGCCAGCAGCGGTCAGACAGGGATACGGAATGGCTACACCTTC,CASSGQTGIRNGYTF
-,17,TRBV28,TRBD1,TRBJ1-1,TGTGCCAGCAGGACACTCGGACAGGGGTTCATGAACACTGAAGCTTTCTTT,CASRTLGQGFMNTEAFF
-,15,TRBV5-4,TRBD2,TRBJ2-5,TGTGCCAGCAGCTCTAGCGGGAGGGCCTCAGAGACCCAGTACTTC,CASSSSGRASETQYF
-,13,TRBV4-2,TRBD1,TRBJ2-4,TGTGCCAGCAGCAGGGACAGGGAAAACATTCAGTACTTC,CASSRDRENIQYF
-,13,TRBV9,-,TRBJ2-3,TGTGCCAGCAGCCTCCTCAGCACAGATACGCAGTATTTT,CASSLLSTDTQYF
-,13,TRBV6-4,-,TRBJ1-4,TGTGCCAGCAGTGAGGGAACTAATGAAAAACTGTTTTTT,CASSEGTNEKLFF
few,12,TRBV2,-,TRBJ2-7,TGTGCCAGCGAGGGACAATACTACGAGCAGTACTTC,CASEGQYYEQYF
few,14,TRBV4-2,TRBD2,TRBJ2-1,TGTGCCAGCAGGCTTATAGCGGGAGTGGGGGAGCAGTTCTTC,CASRLIAGVGEQFF
-,12,TRBV27,-,TRBJ2-1,TGTGCCAGCAGTTTACTTCAGGCCGAGTGGTTCTTC,CASSLLQAEWFF